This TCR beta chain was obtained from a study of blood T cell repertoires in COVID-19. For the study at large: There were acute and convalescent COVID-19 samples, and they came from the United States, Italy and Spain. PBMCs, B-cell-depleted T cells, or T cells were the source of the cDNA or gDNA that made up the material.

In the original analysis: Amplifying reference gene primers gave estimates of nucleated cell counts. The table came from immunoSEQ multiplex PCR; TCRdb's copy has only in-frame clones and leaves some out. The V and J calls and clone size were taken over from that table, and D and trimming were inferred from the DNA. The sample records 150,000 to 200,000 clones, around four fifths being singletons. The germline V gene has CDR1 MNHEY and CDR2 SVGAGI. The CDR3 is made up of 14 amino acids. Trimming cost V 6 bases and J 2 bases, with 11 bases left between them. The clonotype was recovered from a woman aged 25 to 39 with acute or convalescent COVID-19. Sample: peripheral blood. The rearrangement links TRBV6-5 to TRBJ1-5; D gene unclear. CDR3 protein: CASSWSGGNQPQHF. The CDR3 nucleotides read TGTGCCAGCAGCTGGAGCGGGGGCAATCAGCCCCAGCATTTT.